The 11 T cell receptor beta chains below all came from one sample that was sequenced in a study of blood T cell repertoires in COVID-19. Sequencing used immunoSEQ multiplex PCR; TCRdb keeps in-frame clones, though not all of them. The data hold 250,000 to 300,000 clones, with over 75% observed a single time. The specimen sequenced was peripheral blood. The receptors come from a woman in her seventies with COVID-19, enrolled during active disease.

This clone was observed once. V is TRBV4-2 and J is TRBJ1-1; tentatively, D is TRBD1 (6 bases). V dropped 3 bases and J dropped 4 bases, with 15 bases sitting between them. The CDR3 loop spans 15 amino acids. The germline V gene encodes CDR1 LGHNA and CDR2 YNFKEQ. CDR3 bases: TGTGCCAGCAGCCAGGCCCCCCAAGGGGGCACTGAAGCTTTCTTT. Encoded protein: CASSQAPQGGTEAFF.

The chain combines TRBV4-1 with TRBJ2-7, with 13 bases aligning to TRBD2. The CDR3 spans 16 residues. Per the germline V gene, CDR1 is MGHRA and CDR2 is YSYEKL. V was pared by 3 bases and J by 5 bases, with 7 bases of the junction left unmatched. The CDR3 DNA reads TGCGCCAGCAGCCAGGAACGGGGACTAGCGGGAAACGAGCAGTACTTC. This translates into CASSQERGLAGNEQYF.

The chain recombines TRBV10-3 with TRBJ2-2; D perhaps matches TRBD2 (6 bases). The CDR3 sequence is 14 residues long. Germline loops: CDR1 ENHRY, CDR2 SYGVKD. Trimming removed 6 bases from V and 2 bases from J, with 10 bases in between. The CDR3 nucleotides are TGTGCCATCAGACGGGAGCGAAACACCGGGGAGCTGTTTTTT. It encodes CAIRRERNTGELFF.

This chain uses TRBV27 with TRBJ1-2, with a weak D call TRBD1 (6 bases). From germline, CDR1 is MNHEY and CDR2 SMNVEV (reference sequence). With 6 bases removed from V and 6 bases from J, the gap between germline ends came to 26 bases. There are 17 residues in the CDR3. CDR3 bases: TGTGCCAGCAGGGGGGCTGTCGGGAGGACAACCAAAGATGGCTACACCTTC. Amino acids: CASRGAVGRTTKDGYTF.

This chain links TRBV6-6 with TRBJ1-2, with 8 bases that match TRBD1. CDR1 and CDR2 (germline): MNHNY, SVGAGI (reference sequence). V gave up 6 bases and J gave up 7 bases; unmatched junction bases: 7. The CDR3 runs 13 residues. This CDR3 reads CASRPRTGSGYTF. In DNA form, the CDR3 reads TGTGCCAGCAGACCCAGGACAGGGTCTGGCTACACCTTC.

This sequence joins TRBV29-1 and TRBJ1-1; TRBD1 agrees at 8 bases. The junction had 9 bases not matched to a gene; V was cut back by 7 bases and J by 8 bases. CDR3 length equals 12 residues. CDR1 is SQVTM and CDR2 is ANQGSEA in the germline V gene. The CDR3 loop reads CSAAGQGVEAFF. CDR3 coding DNA: TGCAGCGCTGCAGGACAGGGAGTGGAAGCTTTCTTT.

This clone was seen once. The chain couples TRBV28 to TRBJ2-5; 10 nucleotides match TRBD2. Germline V gives CDR1 MDHEN, CDR2 SYDVKM. J gave up 4 bases and V 6 bases, and 11 bases lay outside the gene matches. This CDR3 comprises 16 residues. CDR3 coding DNA: TGTGCCAGCAGAGGTAGCGGGAGGCCTACCGGAGAGACCCAGTACTTC. This translates into CASRGSGRPTGETQYF.

The chain combines TRBV5-4 with TRBJ1-4, with TRBD1 matching 9 bases. After removal of 4 bases from V and 2 bases from J, the junction contained 6 bases not matched to a gene. CDR3 length: 16 amino acids. Germline lookup yields CDR1 SGHNT and CDR2 YYREEE (reference sequence). Here the CDR3 reads CASSIQGAGTNEKLFF. The CDR3 DNA reads as TGTGCCAGCAGCATACAGGGGGCTGGTACTAATGAAAAACTGTTTTTT.

This clone was recorded only once. J is TRBJ2-7 and V is TRBV7-9; possibly TRBD1 for D (6 bases). Germline CDR1 and CDR2: SEHNR and FQNEAQ (reference sequence). The V end lost 4 bases, the J end lost 6 bases, and 19 bases lay between the germline ends. The CDR3 extends over 15 amino acids. In DNA form, the CDR3 reads TGTGCCAGCAGCTCGGGACACCCCTTAAGATTCGAGCAGTACTTC. Protein: CASSSGHPLRFEQYF.

This rearrangement joins TRBV10-3 to TRBJ2-7; 8 bases agree with TRBD2. Germline assignment: CDR1 ENHRY and CDR2 SYGVKD. Trimming removed 10 bases from V and 0 bases from J; junction bases left unmatched: 2. The CDR3 spans 12 residues. The CDR3 loop is CATSGSSYEQYF. DNA for the CDR3: TGTGCCACCAGCGGGAGCTCCTACGAGCAGTACTTC.

The chain employs TRBV27 and TRBJ2-5; D is perhaps TRBD2 (5 bases). Trimming left V 2 bases short and J 4 bases short, with 14 bases between. Germline V CDR1 and CDR2: MNHEY, SMNVEV (reference sequence). The length of the CDR3 is 15 residues. CDR3 sequence: CASSLGLMAGETQYF. In DNA, the CDR3 is TGTGCCAGCAGTTTAGGTCTCATGGCGGGAGAGACCCAGTACTTC.